This T cell receptor beta chain was sequenced for a study of spatial heterogeneity in lung cancer (dated by TCRdb to the late 2010s). In terms of the full investigation: More beta-chain than alpha-chain transcripts were consistently detected, likely reflecting higher beta-chain transcript abundance. TCR transcript counts in tumor regions correlated strongly with a T cell transcriptional module score from matched bulk RNA-seq. In the raw uncorrected reads, each unique combination of TCR and UMI appeared more than ten times on average. In non-small cell lung cancer, the study quantitatively compared TCR alpha and beta repertoires across several tumor regions, matched nontumor lung, and blood. Nonsynonymous mutation counts, determined by whole-exome sequencing of tumor tissue, were related to features of the TCR repertoire. Both alpha and beta chains were TCR-sequenced in roughly 200 tumor regions, around 64 matched nontumor lung samples and 45 to 60 PBMC samples obtained at surgery.

The library was prepared using 5' RACE. The data were produced on a NextSeq 500. In the TCR library protocol, a unique molecular identifier was attached to each TCR cDNA molecule so that PCR and sequencing errors could be corrected. In the authors' own workflow: Decombinator tools were used for TCR identification, UMI-based error correction and CDR3 extraction. TCRs above a frequency of 2 per 1,000, corresponding to the top 1% of the tumor frequency distribution, were defined as expanded. Expanded tumor TCRs statistically deemed absent (corrected P<0.05) from at least one tumor region were classed as regional, and all other expanded tumor TCRs were classed as ubiquitous. Renyi diversity was computed with the R vegan package after each repertoire had been subsampled 100 times to 5,000 TCRs. CDR3 similarity networks were constructed using string-kernel similarity of amino acid triplets, with links drawn between CDR3s whose pairwise similarity was above 0.82. TCRdb cleaned the public reads at Q25 with fastp, built clones with MiXCR and kept in-frame beta chains. A single entry per CDR3 protein holds the most common genes and DNA from its merged rows. Clone size and V and J calls follow TCRdb, not the original study. Present in this sample are some 5,000 distinct CDR3 sequences, roughly 8% of which were seen just once. Together, the top ten hold 32% of the sample.

Points the paper makes about the study in general: Additional single-cell paired TCR alpha and beta sequencing was considered necessary to confirm, at a functional level, the hypothesis that regional TCRs recognize regional mutations. Counts of ubiquitous and regional expanded TCRs were found to correlate with counts of ubiquitous and regional nonsynonymous mutations, respectively. TCR-seq coverage of tumor T cells was estimated at only around 6.7% for alpha chains and 13% to 15% for beta chains. A correlation was observed between the number of expanded intratumoral alpha and beta TCRs and the tumor nonsynonymous mutation count.

As to this clonotype: Its binding antigen is unknown. A junction boundary mismatches the germline segment, possibly from a read error.

This specimen's time point label, per the study, means: sample taken at primary tumor resection. Samples were obtained from 72 patients with early-stage, untreated non-small cell lung cancer from the lung TRACERx cohort. Without any cell sorting, TCR sequencing was performed on whole RNA extracted either from tumor and nontumor lung tissue or from cryopreserved PBMC samples. Only patients with enough RNA available from two or more tumor regions were chosen for TCR sequencing. A lung pathologist reviewed the tumor and adjacent nontumor lung specimens before the specimens were selected. The starting material was lung tumor tissue, obtained at surgery. This clonotype originated in a female donor with early-stage non-small cell lung cancer.

The nucleotides are TGTGCTAGCAGCTTAGTCTACGGATCTAGCACAGATACGCAGTATTTT. It specifies CASSLVYGSSTDTQYF. The V and J segments used are TRBV7-7 and TRBJ2-3; the D gene is not confidently resolved. The CDR3 goes from the cysteine to the phenylalanine over 16 residues. Just the 48-base CDR3 DNA is kept, in frame starting at base 1. CDR1 is given as SSHAT and CDR2 as FNYEAQ, both from the germline V gene (reference sequence).